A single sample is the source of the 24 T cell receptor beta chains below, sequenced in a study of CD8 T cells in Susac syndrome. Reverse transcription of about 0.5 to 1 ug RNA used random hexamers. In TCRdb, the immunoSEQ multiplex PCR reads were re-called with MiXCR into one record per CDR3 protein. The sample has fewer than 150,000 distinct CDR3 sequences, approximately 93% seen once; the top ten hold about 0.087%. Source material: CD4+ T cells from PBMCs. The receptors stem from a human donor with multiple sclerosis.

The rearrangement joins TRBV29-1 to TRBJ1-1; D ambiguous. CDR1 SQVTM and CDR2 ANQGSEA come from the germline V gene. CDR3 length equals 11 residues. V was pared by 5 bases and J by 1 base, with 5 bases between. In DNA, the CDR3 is TGCAGCGTTCAAGCGAACACTGAAGCTTTCTTT. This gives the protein CSVQANTEAFF.

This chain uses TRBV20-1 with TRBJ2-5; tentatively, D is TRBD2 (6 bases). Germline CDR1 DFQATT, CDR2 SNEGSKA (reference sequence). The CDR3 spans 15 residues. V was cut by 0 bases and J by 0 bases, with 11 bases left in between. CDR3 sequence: CSARDSGGDQETQYF. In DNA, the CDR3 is TGCAGTGCTAGAGATTCAGGCGGGGACCAAGAGACCCAGTACTTC.

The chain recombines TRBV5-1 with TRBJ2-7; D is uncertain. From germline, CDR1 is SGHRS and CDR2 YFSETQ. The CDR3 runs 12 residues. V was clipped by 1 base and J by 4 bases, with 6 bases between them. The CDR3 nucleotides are TGCGCCAGCAGCTTGTTTGGATACGAGCAGTACTTC. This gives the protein CASSLFGYEQYF.

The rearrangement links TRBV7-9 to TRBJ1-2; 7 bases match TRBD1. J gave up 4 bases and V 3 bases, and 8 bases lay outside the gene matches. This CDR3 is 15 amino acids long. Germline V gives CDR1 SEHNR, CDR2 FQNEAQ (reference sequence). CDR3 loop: CASSFDRASAYGYTF. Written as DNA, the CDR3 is TGTGCCAGCAGCTTTGACAGGGCCTCCGCCTATGGCTACACCTTC.

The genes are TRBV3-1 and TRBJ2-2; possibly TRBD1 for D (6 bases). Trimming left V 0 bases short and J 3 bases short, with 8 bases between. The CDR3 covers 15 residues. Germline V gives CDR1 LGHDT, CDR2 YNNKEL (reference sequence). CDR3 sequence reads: CASSQEGQYTGELFF. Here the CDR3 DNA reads TGTGCCAGCAGCCAAGAAGGACAGTACACCGGGGAGCTGTTTTTT.

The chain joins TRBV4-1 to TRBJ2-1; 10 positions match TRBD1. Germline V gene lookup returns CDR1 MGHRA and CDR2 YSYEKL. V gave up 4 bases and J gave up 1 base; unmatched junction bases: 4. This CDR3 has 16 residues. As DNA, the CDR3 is TGCGCCAGCAGCCCGGGACAGGGGAGATCCTACAATGAGCAGTTCTTC. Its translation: CASSPGQGRSYNEQFF.

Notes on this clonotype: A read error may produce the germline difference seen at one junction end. CDR3 sequence reads: CTSSPGLSSRSDTQYF. The CDR3 region has the DNA TGTACCAGCAGCCCAGGACTATCCTCTCGGTCGGATACGCAGTATTTT. The chain carries TRBV5-4 and TRBJ2-3, with D tentatively TRBD2 (6 bases). Germline V gives CDR1 SGHNT, CDR2 YYREEE (reference sequence). The CDR3 is 16 residues long.

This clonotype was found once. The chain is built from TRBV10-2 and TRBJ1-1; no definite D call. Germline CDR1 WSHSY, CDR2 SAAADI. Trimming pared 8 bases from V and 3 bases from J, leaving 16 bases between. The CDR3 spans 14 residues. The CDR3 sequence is CASAWARADTEAFF. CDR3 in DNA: TGCGCCAGCGCTTGGGCCCGGGCGGACACTGAAGCTTTCTTT.

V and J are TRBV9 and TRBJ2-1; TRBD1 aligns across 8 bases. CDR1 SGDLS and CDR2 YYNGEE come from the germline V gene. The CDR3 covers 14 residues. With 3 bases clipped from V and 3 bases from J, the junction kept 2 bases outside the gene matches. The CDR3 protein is CASSATGVYNEQFF. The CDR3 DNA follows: TGTGCCAGCAGCGCGACAGGGGTCTACAATGAGCAGTTCTTC.

The CDR3 reads CASSSPNQRGSPLHF. CDR3 DNA: TGTGCCAGCAGTTCCCCCAACCAGAGGGGTTCACCCCTCCACTTT. V gene TRBV12-3 or TRBV12-4 combines with J gene TRBJ1-6; D is perhaps TRBD1 (5 bases). The CDR3 loop spans 15 amino acids. V was trimmed by 4 bases and J by 9 bases, leaving 16 bases between them.

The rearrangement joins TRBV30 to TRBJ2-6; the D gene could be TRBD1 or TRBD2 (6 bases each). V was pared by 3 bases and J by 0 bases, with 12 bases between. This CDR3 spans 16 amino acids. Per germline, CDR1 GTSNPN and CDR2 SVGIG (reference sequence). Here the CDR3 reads CAWRGGRLSGANVLTF. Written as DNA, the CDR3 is TGTGCCTGGAGAGGGGGGCGCCTCTCTGGGGCCAACGTCCTGACTTTC.

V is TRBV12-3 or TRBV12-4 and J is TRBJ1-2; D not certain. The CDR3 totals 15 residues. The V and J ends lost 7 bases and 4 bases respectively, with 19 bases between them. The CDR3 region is CASTLPPVGIYGYTF. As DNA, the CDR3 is TGTGCCAGCACTCTCCCCCCAGTGGGCATCTATGGCTACACCTTC.

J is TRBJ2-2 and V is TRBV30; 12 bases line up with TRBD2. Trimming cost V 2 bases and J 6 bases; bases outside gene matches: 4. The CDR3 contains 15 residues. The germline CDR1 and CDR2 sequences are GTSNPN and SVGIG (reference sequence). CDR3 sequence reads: CAWSPLAGGPGELFF. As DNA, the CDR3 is TGTGCCTGGAGTCCACTAGCGGGGGGACCCGGGGAGCTGTTTTTT.

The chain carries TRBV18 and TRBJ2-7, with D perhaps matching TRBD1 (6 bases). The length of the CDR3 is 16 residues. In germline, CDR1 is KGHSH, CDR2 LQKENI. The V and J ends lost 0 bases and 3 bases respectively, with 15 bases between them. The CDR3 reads CASSPPSPQGNYEQYF. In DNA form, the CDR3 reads TGTGCCAGCTCACCACCTTCCCCGCAGGGGAACTACGAGCAGTACTTC.

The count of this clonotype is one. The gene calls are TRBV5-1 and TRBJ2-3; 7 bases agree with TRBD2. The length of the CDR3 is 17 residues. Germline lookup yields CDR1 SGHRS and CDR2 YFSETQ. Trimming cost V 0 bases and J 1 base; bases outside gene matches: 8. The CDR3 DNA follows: TGCGCCAGCAGCTTGGAGCGGGGAACCCCGGGCACAGATACGCAGTATTTT. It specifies CASSLERGTPGTDTQYF.

CDR3 nucleotide sequence: TGTGCCAGCAGTTACTCGATGGGTATGGGGCCACAGTTCTTC. Translating it yields CASSYSMGMGPQFF. J is TRBJ2-1 and V is TRBV6-6; TRBD1 is a possible D gene (5 bases). Germline V gives CDR1 MNHNY, CDR2 SVGAGI (reference sequence). V was trimmed by 0 bases and J by 13 bases, leaving 16 bases between them. The CDR3 sequence is 14 residues long.

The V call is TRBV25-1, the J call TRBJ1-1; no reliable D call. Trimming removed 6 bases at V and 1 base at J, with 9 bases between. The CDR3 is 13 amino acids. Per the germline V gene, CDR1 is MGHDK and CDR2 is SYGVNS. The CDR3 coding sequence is TGTGCCAGCAGGATACCTGGGAACACTGAAGCTTTCTTT. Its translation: CASRIPGNTEAFF.

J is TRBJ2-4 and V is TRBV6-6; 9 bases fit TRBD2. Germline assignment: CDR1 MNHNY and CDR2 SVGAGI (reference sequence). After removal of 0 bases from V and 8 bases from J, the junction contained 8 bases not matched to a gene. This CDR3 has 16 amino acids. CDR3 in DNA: TGTGCCAGCAGTTACTCTGGCGCGGGGGGGCTAGACATTCAGTACTTC. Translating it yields CASSYSGAGGLDIQYF.

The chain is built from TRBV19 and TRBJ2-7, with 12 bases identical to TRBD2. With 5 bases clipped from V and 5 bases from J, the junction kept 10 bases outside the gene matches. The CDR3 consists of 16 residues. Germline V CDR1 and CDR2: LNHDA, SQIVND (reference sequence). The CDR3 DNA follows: TGTGCCAGTAGTCCCTCCCGGACTAGCGGGATTAACGAGCAGTACTTC. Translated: CASSPSRTSGINEQYF.

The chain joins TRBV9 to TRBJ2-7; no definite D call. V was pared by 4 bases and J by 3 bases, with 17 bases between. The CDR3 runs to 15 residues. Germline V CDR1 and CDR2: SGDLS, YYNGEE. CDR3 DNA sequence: TGTGCCAGCAGCCGTAGGGTGGGTAAAGGCTACGAGCAGTACTTC. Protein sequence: CASSRRVGKGYEQYF.

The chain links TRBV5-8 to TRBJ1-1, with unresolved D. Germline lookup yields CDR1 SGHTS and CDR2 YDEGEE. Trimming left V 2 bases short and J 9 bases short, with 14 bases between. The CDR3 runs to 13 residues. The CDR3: CASSFFLRTQAFF. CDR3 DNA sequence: TGTGCCAGCAGCTTCTTTTTACGCACGCAAGCTTTCTTT.

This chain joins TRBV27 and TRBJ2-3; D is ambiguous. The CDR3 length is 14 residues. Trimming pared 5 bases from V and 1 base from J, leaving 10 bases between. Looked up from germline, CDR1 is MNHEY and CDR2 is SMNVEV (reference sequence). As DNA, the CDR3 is TGTGCCAGCAGTCCCATGGGCGGCACAGATACGCAGTATTTT. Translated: CASSPMGGTDTQYF.

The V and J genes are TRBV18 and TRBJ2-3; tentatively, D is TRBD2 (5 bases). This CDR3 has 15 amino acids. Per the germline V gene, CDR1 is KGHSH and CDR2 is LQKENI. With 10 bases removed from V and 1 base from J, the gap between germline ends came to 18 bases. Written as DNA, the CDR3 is TGTGCCACCTCGGAGGTTCCTTGGGGCACAGATACGCAGTATTTT. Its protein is CATSEVPWGTDTQYF.

Written as DNA, the CDR3 is TGCAGTGCTAGGGCCCTCCCAGCGGGGATGGCAGATACGCAGTATTTT. The encoded protein is CSARALPAGMADTQYF. The rearrangement joins TRBV20-1 to TRBJ2-3; 7 bases match TRBD2. CDR1 is DFQATT, CDR2 SNEGSKA, per germline (reference sequence). The J segment lost 4 bases and the V segment lost 3 bases, leaving 13 bases of the junction unmatched. The CDR3 has 16 residues.